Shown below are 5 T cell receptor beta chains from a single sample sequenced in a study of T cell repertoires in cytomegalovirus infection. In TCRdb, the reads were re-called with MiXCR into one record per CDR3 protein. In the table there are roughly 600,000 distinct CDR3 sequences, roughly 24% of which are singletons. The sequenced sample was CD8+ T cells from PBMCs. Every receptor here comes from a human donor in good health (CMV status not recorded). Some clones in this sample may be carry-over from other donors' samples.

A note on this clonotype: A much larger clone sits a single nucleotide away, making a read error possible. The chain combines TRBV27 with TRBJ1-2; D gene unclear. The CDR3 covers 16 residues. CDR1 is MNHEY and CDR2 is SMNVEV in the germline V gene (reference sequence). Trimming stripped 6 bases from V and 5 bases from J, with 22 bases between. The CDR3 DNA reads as TGTGCCAGCAGGAGCACAATTGGGCCAGCCCATTATGGCTACACCTTC. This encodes CASRSTIGPAHYGYTF.

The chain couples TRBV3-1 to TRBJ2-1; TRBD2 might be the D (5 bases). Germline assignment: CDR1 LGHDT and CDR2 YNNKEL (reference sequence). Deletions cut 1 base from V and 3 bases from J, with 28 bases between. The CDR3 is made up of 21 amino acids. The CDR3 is CASSQARAGQKALEYYNEQFF. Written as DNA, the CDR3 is TGTGCCAGCAGCCAAGCGCGGGCGGGCCAAAAGGCCCTGGAATACTACAATGAGCAGTTCTTC.

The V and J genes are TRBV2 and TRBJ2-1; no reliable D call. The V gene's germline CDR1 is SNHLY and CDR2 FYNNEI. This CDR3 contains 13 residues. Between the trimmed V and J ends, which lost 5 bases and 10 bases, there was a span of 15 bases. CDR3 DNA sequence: TGTGCCAGCAGTCACGGCCCCGTTGTGGAGCAGTTCTTC. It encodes CASSHGPVVEQFF.

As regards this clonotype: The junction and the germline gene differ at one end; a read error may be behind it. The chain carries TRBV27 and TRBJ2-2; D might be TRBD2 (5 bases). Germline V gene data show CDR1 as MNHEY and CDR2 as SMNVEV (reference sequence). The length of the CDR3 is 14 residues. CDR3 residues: CASSLSGNTGKLFF. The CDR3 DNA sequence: TGTGCCAGCAGTTTATCGGGGAACACCGGGAAGCTGTTTTTT.

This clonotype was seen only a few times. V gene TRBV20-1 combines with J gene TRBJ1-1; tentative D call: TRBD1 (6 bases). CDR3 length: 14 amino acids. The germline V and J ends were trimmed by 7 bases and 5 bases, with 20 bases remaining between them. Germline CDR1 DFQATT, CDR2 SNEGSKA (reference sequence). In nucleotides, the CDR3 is TGCAGTGGTTTAAAAAAGGGGGGGGGGACTGAAGCTTTCTTT. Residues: CSGLKKGGGTEAFF.